This T cell receptor beta chain came from a study of glioma-infiltrating T cells. The study, taken as a whole, reports: Non-neoplastic patients had below-expected tissue-blood divergence, while all gliomas exceeded expectation. Very few CDR3 sequences were shared between tissue and blood.

The germline gives CDR1 SEHNR, CDR2 FQNEAQ (reference sequence). Unmatched junction bases numbered 5, after V lost 3 bases and J lost 4 bases. The CDR3 sequence is 15 residues long. This clonotype occurred many times. What it recognizes is unknown. Amplification of TCR alpha and beta CDR3 regions from RNA used iRepertoire nested multiplex PCR. Tissue mRNA or PBMC total RNA, roughly 90-450 ng, went into one-step reverse transcription and amplification. TCRdb processed the multiplex PCR reads anew with MiXCR; each CDR3 protein has one entry. This repertoire shows around 100,000 distinct CDR3 sequences, around 29% found once; its top ten account for 35% to 55%.

The receptor was derived from a human donor with low-grade glioma or glioblastoma, undergoing nonglioma brain surgery, or in good health (not recorded which). The sequencing input was glioma tissue, nonneoplastic brain tissue, or PBMCs (not recorded which). The chain joins TRBV7-9 to TRBJ2-3, with 9 positions matching TRBD1. This CDR3 is CASSFTGGSADTQYF. CDR3 DNA sequence: TGTGCCAGCAGCTTCACAGGGGGCTCTGCAGATACGCAGTATTTT.